Below are 19 T cell receptor beta chains sequenced from a single sample in a study of T cell responses to AZD1222 COVID-19 vaccine. Repertoires were generated with immunoSEQ multiplex PCR, while TCRdb's copy carries only in-frame clones and drops some. The data show roughly 150,000 clones, with less than 95% seen just once and around 6.3% held by the top ten. This specimen consisted of peripheral blood, obtained 28 days after the second AZD1222 dose. The receptors were sampled from an adult who received the AZD1222 COVID-19 vaccine.

This sequence joins TRBV7-3 and TRBJ1-3; no firm D call. The germline V and J ends were trimmed by 6 bases and 0 bases, with 18 bases remaining between them. This CDR3 contains 17 residues. The germline gives CDR1 SGHTA, CDR2 FQGTGA. CDR3 nucleotides: TGTGCCAGCAGTTTTACCTCGCTCGGGCACTCTGGAAACACCATATATTTT. This sequence encodes CASSFTSLGHSGNTIYF.

This chain links TRBV19 with TRBJ2-1; 9 nucleotides align to TRBD2. The germline gives CDR1 LNHDA, CDR2 SQIVND (reference sequence). J was trimmed by 5 bases and V by 2 bases; bases with no gene match: 13. This CDR3 comprises 18 residues. CDR3 sequence reads: CASSIIFFASGVNNEQFF. Written as DNA, the CDR3 is TGTGCCAGTAGTATAATTTTTTTTGCTAGCGGGGTCAACAATGAGCAGTTCTTC.

The chain uses TRBV5-1 and TRBJ2-7, with 7 bases fitting TRBD1. V shed 0 bases and J 2 bases; nucleotides not matched to a gene: 2. The CDR3 spans 14 residues. Germline CDR1 and CDR2: SGHRS and YFSETQ. The CDR3 nucleotides are TGCGCCAGCAGCTTGGCCGGGACAGCCTACGAGCAGTACTTC. Residues: CASSLAGTAYEQYF. Combining the CDR3 with reference TRBV5-1 and TRBJ2-7 gives the whole variable domain KAGVTQTPRYLIKTRGQQVTLSCSPISGHRSVSWYQQTPGQGLQFLFEYFSETQRNKGNFPGRFSGRQFSNSRSEMNVSTLELGDSALYLCASSLAGTAYEQYFGPGTRLTVT.

V and J are TRBV6-5 and TRBJ1-3; no clear D. Germline loops: CDR1 MNHEY, CDR2 SVGAGI. This CDR3 spans 13 amino acids. V was pared by 7 bases and J by 0 bases, with 7 bases between. The CDR3 spells CASILNSGNTIYF. Written as DNA, the CDR3 is TGTGCCAGCATCCTTAACTCTGGAAACACCATATATTTT.

The chain recombines TRBV9 with TRBJ1-6; tentative D call: TRBD1 (5 bases). Germline V lookup: CDR1 SGDLS, CDR2 YYNGEE. V was shortened by 0 bases and J by 5 bases, with 6 bases between the two germline ends. CDR3 length equals 14 residues. The CDR3, as DNA: TGTGCCAGCAGCGTAGGAGGGGATAATTCACCCCTCCACTTT. This codes for CASSVGGDNSPLHF.

V gene TRBV11-2 combines with J gene TRBJ2-7; possibly TRBD2 for D (6 bases). The germline gives CDR1 SGHAT, CDR2 FQNNGV. Trimming shortened V by 7 bases and J by 6 bases, and 19 bases separated the two germline ends. The CDR3 has 14 residues. In DNA, the CDR3 is TGTGCCAGCACCCGGGACTTCCCTCCCTCCGAGCAGTACTTC. Translating it yields CASTRDFPPSEQYF.

CDR3 DNA sequence: TGTGCCAGCAGTTTACCCCGGACAGGGACCCATCAGCCCCAGCATTTT. This sequence encodes CASSLPRTGTHQPQHF. This chain joins TRBV28 and TRBJ1-5; 8 bases match TRBD1. This CDR3 comprises 16 residues. V shed 2 bases, J shed 5 bases, and the junction held 8 bases outside the gene matches. Germline assignment: CDR1 MDHEN and CDR2 SYDVKM.

The chain links TRBV28 to TRBJ1-2; D not resolved. The length of the CDR3 is 13 residues. The V end lost 6 bases, the J end lost 4 bases, and 12 bases lay between the germline ends. The germline V gene encodes CDR1 MDHEN and CDR2 SYDVKM. The CDR3 region is CASSPGAGYGYTF. The DNA of the CDR3 is TGTGCCAGCAGCCCGGGAGCTGGCTATGGCTACACCTTC.

The genes are TRBV3-1 (or the pseudogene TRBV3-2) and TRBJ2-7, with D hard to call. CDR1 and CDR2 from the germline V gene are LGHDT and YNNKEL (reference sequence). The germline V and J ends were trimmed by 1 base and 7 bases, with 8 bases remaining between them. This CDR3 has 12 residues. The CDR3 loop reads CASSQVMWEQYF. CDR3 bases: TGTGCCAGCAGCCAAGTGATGTGGGAGCAGTACTTC.

V gene TRBV7-9 combines with J gene TRBJ1-3; 7 bases align to TRBD1. CDR3 length: 14 amino acids. J lost 3 bases, V lost 5 bases, and 4 bases had no gene match. Germline CDR1 is SEHNR and CDR2 is FQNEAQ (reference sequence). The CDR3 is CASSLTGYGNTIYF. For the CDR3, the DNA is TGTGCCAGCAGCCTGACAGGGTATGGAAACACCATATATTTT. The complete variable domain, with remaining parts taken from reference TRBV7-9 and TRBJ1-3, reads DTGVSQNPRHKITKRGQNVTFRCDPISEHNRLYWYRQTLGQGPEFLTYFQNEAQLEKSRLLSDRFSAERPKGSFSTLEIQRTEQGDSAMYLCASSLTGYGNTIYFGEGSWLTVV.

J is TRBJ2-5 and V is TRBV5-1; D might be TRBD1 or TRBD2, each matching 6 bases. Trimming removed 4 bases at V and 5 bases at J, with 18 bases between. The CDR3 runs to 15 residues. Germline V gives CDR1 SGHRS, CDR2 YFSETQ. The CDR3 DNA reads as TGCGCCAGCAGCCTGCTGGGGGGCGAGGAGGAGACCCAGTACTTC. This encodes CASSLLGGEEETQYF.

The chain carries TRBV5-4 and TRBJ1-4; D remains unclear. Germline V CDR1 and CDR2: SGHNT, YYREEE (reference sequence). This CDR3 is 15 amino acids long. The V and J ends lost 4 bases and 0 bases respectively, with 10 bases between them. The CDR3 coding sequence is TGTGCCAGCAGCGTGCGGTCTGCAACTAATGAAAAACTGTTTTTT. It yields the protein CASSVRSATNEKLFF.

The chain has TRBV6-5 and TRBJ1-6, with D possibly being TRBD1 (6 bases). Per the germline V gene, CDR1 is MNHEY and CDR2 is SVGAGI. The ends were cut back, 11 bases at V and 6 bases at J, with 14 bases in the middle. The length of the CDR3 is 13 residues. This CDR3 is CAVRTELNSPLHF. The CDR3 DNA reads as TGTGCCGTCCGGACAGAGCTTAATTCACCCCTCCACTTT.

The chain couples TRBV19 to TRBJ2-3; 7 nucleotides align to TRBD2. Per the germline V gene, CDR1 is LNHDA and CDR2 is SQIVND (reference sequence). The CDR3 contains 16 residues. The junction had 9 bases not matched to a gene; V was cut back by 4 bases and J by 2 bases. The CDR3 DNA reads TGTGCCAGTAGTACCCAGGTTGCGGGGGACACAGATACGCAGTATTTT. This sequence encodes CASSTQVAGDTDTQYF.

The chain recombines TRBV24-1 with TRBJ2-1; 12 bases line up with TRBD2. V lost 8 bases, J lost 9 bases, and 13 bases stayed unmatched. The germline CDR1 and CDR2 sequences are KGHDR and SFDVKD. The CDR3 is made up of 16 amino acids. CDR3 residues: CATMDGLAGGRGEQFF. Here the CDR3 DNA reads TGTGCCACCATGGATGGGCTAGCGGGGGGGCGCGGTGAGCAGTTCTTC.

This chain uses TRBV19 with TRBJ1-5; 7 positions agree with TRBD1. The CDR3 is 15 amino acids. The germline V gene has CDR1 LNHDA and CDR2 SQIVND (reference sequence). V shed 1 base and J 7 bases; nucleotides not matched to a gene: 7. This chain's CDR3 is CASSIGETGHQPQHF. The CDR3 DNA reads TGTGCCAGTAGTATAGGGGAGACAGGGCACCAGCCCCAGCATTTT.

The chain is built from TRBV28 and TRBJ2-7; D unresolved. Deletions cut 5 bases from V and 2 bases from J, with 7 bases between. The CDR3 spans 12 residues. Germline CDR1 is MDHEN and CDR2 is SYDVKM. The CDR3 nucleotides read TGTGCCAGCAGTACCGGACCCTACGAGCAGTACTTC. It translates to CASSTGPYEQYF.

This chain links TRBV5-1 with TRBJ1-4, with D uncertain. CDR3 length: 15 residues. Trimming took 4 bases from V and 8 from J, leaving 18 bases between them. Germline CDR1 is SGHRS and CDR2 is YFSETQ. This CDR3 is CASSPLGPLGEKLFF. CDR3 sequence (DNA): TGCGCCAGCAGCCCCTTAGGACCACTCGGGGAAAAACTGTTTTTT. Looking up the rest from reference TRBV5-1 and TRBJ1-4 gives the full variable domain: KAGVTQTPRYLIKTRGQQVTLSCSPISGHRSVSWYQQTPGQGLQFLFEYFSETQRNKGNFPGRFSGRQFSNSRSEMNVSTLELGDSALYLCASSPLGPLGEKLFFGSGTQLSVL.

A single count supports this clone. The V and J genes are TRBV28 and TRBJ2-3, with 7 bases identical to TRBD2. The CDR3 extends over 15 amino acids. Germline V lookup: CDR1 MDHEN, CDR2 SYDVKM. Germline trimming cut 3 bases from V and 5 bases from J; bases unmatched to any gene: 8. This chain's CDR3 is CASSLRGSGKDTQYF. The CDR3 nucleotides read TGTGCCAGCAGTTTGCGGGGGAGTGGAAAAGATACGCAGTATTTT.